The rows below give T cell receptor beta chains drawn from one sample of a study of T cell repertoires in cytomegalovirus infection. No antigen has been assigned to these receptors. One entry per CDR3 protein results from TCRdb running MiXCR on the reads. In the table there are approximately 910,000 distinct CDR3 sequences, more than 25% of which are singletons. The sequenced sample was cultured CD8+ T cells from PBMCs, obtained from culture after CMV antigen stimulation. The receptors stem from a human donor in good health (CMV status not recorded). Some clones in this sample may be carry-over from other donors' samples. Each CDR3 is given with its conserved first and last residue. Each record gives: D gene, V gene, clone size, CDR3 protein. A D gene is named only where the DNA matches it firmly. The listing skips clone size in some rows; elsewhere it reads once, few, many or a size class.

-	TRBV18	-	CASSPPHGSTGELFF
-	TRBV6-8	-	CASSYGGVNEQYF
-	TRBV10-2	-	CAGRHTGDYNEQFF
-	TRBV6-6	-	CASSSTASGELFF
TRBD1	TRBV19	many	CASSAGQGAEAFF
TRBD1	TRBV5-4	-	CASSEAGGGFGYEQYF
TRBD1	TRBV7-2	-	CASSLGQGLVNEQFF
TRBD2	TRBV7-9	-	CASSRILAGGRNEQFF
-	TRBV5-8	many	CASSLGQTLKDYGYTF
-	TRBV4-3	-	CASSQDHRKGGYNEQFF
-	TRBV6-6	-	CASSVRMWSGPDAEAFF
TRBD1	TRBV7-2	few	CASSGGQRGNTEAFF
-	TRBV3-1	many	CASSQDPGDEAFF
-	TRBV19	-	CASSMILRGVNTEAFF
-	TRBV12-3/TRBV12-4	many	CASSLAKNTEAFF
-	TRBV19	-	CASSMRGVRRRENGYTF
-	TRBV29-1	-	CSVPGPEKLFF
-	TRBV6-6	-	CASSYTTSNTEAFF
-	TRBV2	-	CASYLTPRKWTANYGYTF
TRBD1	TRBV2	-	CASSEAGRTGEGWTEAFF
TRBD1	TRBV28	-	CASSFSPGTGTGELFF
-	TRBV24-1	few	CATTPGGLTDTQYF
-	TRBV2	-	CASSDPSTYEQYF
-	TRBV20-1	-	CSARDAGGYTF
TRBD2	TRBV7-3	-	CVSSTPGTSRETQYF
-	TRBV4-1	few	CASSQATVGTEAFF
-	TRBV4-3	-	CASSQAWGGGQPQHF
TRBD2	TRBV27	-	CASSLSRGVTDTQYF
TRBD2	TRBV6-2/TRBV6-3	-	CASSRTGTSGSDTDTQYF
-	TRBV6-6	-	CASSYLGKPNYEQYF
TRBD2	TRBV12-3/TRBV12-4	-	CASSPTSEGHEQFF